This T cell receptor beta chain was retrieved from a study of regulatory T cells in long-lasting Graves disease (dated by TCRdb to the early 2020s). In the study overall: Antithyroid drugs had been taken for less than 3 months by newly diagnosed Graves' disease patients. Peripheral blood TCR sequencing and RNA sequencing compared persistent Graves' disease patients with newly diagnosed Graves' disease patients. The study was conducted in China and was registered as a clinical trial. A total of around 35 samples were covered by TCR sequencing, comprising some 13 persistent and around 20 newly diagnosed Graves' disease patients.

The library was built by means of multiplex PCR. Sequencing instrument: Illumina HiSeq 4000. To build TCR beta libraries, CDR3 regions were amplified by Arm-PCR using iRepertoire HTBI primers. Before sequencing, the PCR products went through gel purification. The source study handled its data this way. A total of 62 TRBV and 14 TRBJ segments were identified across samples and were used for gene usage analysis of CDR3 amino acid clonotypes. COPE and FqMerger were used to merge filtered high-quality paired reads into contigs. BLAST was used to align contigs to the IMGT TRBV, TRBD and TRBJ reference genes, and CDR3 was defined following IMGT. Highly expanded clones were defined as clonotypes with a frequency above 0.1%. Shannon entropy was used to measure repertoire diversity, and the Gini coefficient was used to measure V-J evenness. Clonotypes shared by more than one individual were considered public. TCRdb ran its own pipeline on the public reads, namely fastp trimming at Q25 and MiXCR clone calling, and kept in-frame beta chains. Rows matching on CDR3 protein sequence are summarized as one entry with the most common DNA and genes. The V and J calls were not made by the authors but by TCRdb's processing. Present in this sample are approximately 360,000 distinct CDR3 sequences, 12% of which were seen just once. The top ten constitute 15% to 20% of the sample.

From the cysteine through the phenylalanine, the CDR3 covers 17 amino acids. Solely the CDR3 DNA is kept, with 51 bases framed from the first base. The junction carries 18 bases between V and J, which are trimmed by 0 bases and 1 base respectively. Taken from the germline V gene (reference sequence), the CDR1 and CDR2 loops are DFQATT and SNEGSKA. What this sample's time point label stands for: newly diagnosed GD, antithyroid drugs for less than 3 months. RNA was extracted from PBMCs in TRIzol for both TCR sequencing and RNA sequencing. The diagnosis of Graves' disease followed American Thyroid Association guidelines. Recruitment of patients was carried out at an endocrinology department in Xi'an, China. Each patient gave approximately 10 milliliters of peripheral blood, collected in an EDTA anticoagulant tube. Ficoll Paque Plus density gradient separation was used to isolate PBMCs, and no further T cell sorting was done. An Agilent 2100 Bioanalyzer and agarose gel were used to check RNA quality, while a NanoDrop 2000 measured RNA concentration.

This clonotype was counted ten times or more. Its cognate antigen has yet to be identified. It has no much larger one-base neighbor in the sample; base qualities were not kept. The paper as a whole reports these results and caveats: As a limitation, the authors acknowledged that the small sample size may reduce accuracy. Sequencing and analysis were restricted to the TCR beta chain. Because the primary lesion, thyroid tissue, could not be accessed, the study looked at peripheral blood alone. A larger number of public clonotypes was shared among persistent patients (fewer than 3,000) than among newly diagnosed patients (about 990). Compared with newly diagnosed patients, persistent Graves' disease patients had lower TCR Shannon entropy and fewer highly expanded clones, which suggests clonal expansion. Persistent disease showed preferential use of TRBV28, TRBJ1-2 and TRBJ2-5, whereas newly diagnosed disease favored TRBV20-1 and TRBJ2-1.

This same sample was also taken into another study, of T cells in Graves' hyperthyroidism and ophthalmopathy. The second study, in turn, reports: Stable Graves' hyperthyroidism was defined as no progression to ophthalmopathy during 18 months of follow-up. Hyperthyroidism patients were newly diagnosed, had a disease duration of under 2 months, and were aged 18 to 65 years. Exclusion was applied to patients with uncontrolled infections, other autoimmune diseases, pregnancy or lactation. Diagnoses were based on clinical symptoms, serum thyroxine and TRAb, thyroid ultrasound and orbital computed tomography. A first-round RT-PCR of the TCR CDR3 used the HTBI primer set with the Qiagen OneStep RT-PCR kit. Most expanded thyroid clonotypes (frequency above 0.001) were also found in blood, which suggests that blood repertoires may mirror thyroid immune responses. Ophthalmopathy was separated from stable hyperthyroidism by a 13 V-J signature model, with over 85% sensitivity and about 81% specificity obtained in cross-validation and 80%/75% obtained in testing. During validation, the model predicted progression to ophthalmopathy a median of approximately six months ahead of onset, with around 65% sensitivity and less than 85% specificity. To identify distinguishing TCR V-J signatures, a discovery cohort of about 100 patients was used, comprising under 45 with Graves' ophthalmopathy and approximately 58 with stable Graves' hyperthyroidism. Prospective prediction of ophthalmopathy was tested in an independent validation cohort consisting of 18 hyperthyroidism patients and over 15 patients who later progressed to ophthalmopathy. The approximately 100 discovery patients were divided at random into training and test sets in a 7:3 ratio. In roughly six Graves' hyperthyroidism patients, the study also compared T-cell repertoires from thyroid tissue with T-cell repertoires from blood. After sampling, hyperthyroidism patients received methimazole starting at 30 mg daily, and ophthalmopathy patients received high-dose intravenous methylprednisolone. The libraries were constructed in a second round of multiplex PCR and then size-selected and purified. Paired-end sequencing of the libraries was performed with 100 bp reads on an Illumina HiSeq2000. Raw data were processed with SOAPnuke, discarding reads with adapters, uncalled bases, mean Phred below 15, or no exact constant-primer or identifier match. High-quality paired reads were merged with COPE v1.2.5, and unique nucleotide sequences were defined as clonotypes. Clonotypes were aligned to IMGT TRBV, TRBD and TRBJ reference segments using MiTCR v1.1. Analysis was restricted to V-J combinations with a frequency above 0.0001, which covered 98% to 99.2% of repertoires. A TCS score was defined as the ratio between F50 (clonal expansion) and ExV (chaos), using BLOSUM62-based TCRdist between CDR3 peptides within each V-J. Welch's t-statistics and random forest reduced 500 to 550 V-J features to 13, which were used in a naive Bayes classifier (R e1071). No statistical method was used to set the sample size in advance, and investigators knew the group allocation. TCR Vbeta CDR3 sequencing of some 140 peripheral blood samples (approximately 44 ophthalmopathy, over 70 hyperthyroidism and about 17 progressor patients) is reported in the paper.

The source of this sequence is a woman younger than 30 with Graves disease. Donor details come from another sample of the same person, matched by shared clones. The rearranged chain carries TRBV20-1 and TRBJ1-1, with TRBD1 as a weak D call on 6 bases. The sequences come from peripheral blood mononuclear cells (PBMCs), collected at new diagnosis, from a patient treated with antithyroid drugs. The DNA sequence follows: TGCAGTGCTAGAGACAGCGGACAGCCATTAACGAACACTGAAGCTTTCTTT. Its translation is CSARDSGQPLTNTEAFF.